This passage covers 29 T cell receptor beta chains from one sample sequenced in a study of cytomegalovirus exposure and HLA in healthy donors. PCR involved 60 Vbeta and 13 Jbeta primers. Generated by immunoSEQ multiplex PCR, the TCRdb table keeps only in-frame clones and is missing some. The sample lists roughly 200,000 clones; roughly 74% were seen once. Sequencing was done on a sample of PBMCs. The origin of the receptors is a female donor in good health and CMV-seronegative.

This clone was detected a few times. This sequence joins TRBV7-9 and TRBJ2-3, with D unclear. Germline V gene data show CDR1 as SEHNR and CDR2 as FQNEAQ (reference sequence). V shed 5 bases and J shed 0 bases, with 18 bases lying between them. The CDR3 totals 17 residues. In DNA, the CDR3 is TGTGCCAGCAGCCCTGGTATTGTAGACTCTAGCACAGATACGCAGTATTTT. Encoded protein: CASSPGIVDSSTDTQYF.

The V call is TRBV7-8, the J call TRBJ1-2, with a weak D call TRBD1 (5 bases). V dropped 5 bases and J dropped 4 bases, with 17 bases sitting between them. Germline-derived CDR1 and CDR2 are SGHVS and FQNEAQ. This CDR3 is built from 15 residues. The CDR3 sequence: CASSPRRDPGYGYTF. The CDR3 DNA is TGTGCCAGCAGCCCAAGGCGGGACCCGGGCTATGGCTACACCTTC.

J is TRBJ2-7 and V is TRBV10-2; a possible D gene is TRBD2 (6 bases). This CDR3 has 12 amino acids. V lost 8 bases, J lost 5 bases, and 13 bases lay in between. Germline V gene lookup returns CDR1 WSHSY and CDR2 SAAADI. CDR3 region: CASAGWSDEQYF. CDR3 DNA: TGCGCCAGCGCGGGATGGAGCGACGAGCAGTACTTC.

V usage is TRBV6-5 and J usage is TRBJ1-2; 8 nucleotides align to TRBD1. Trimming at V came to 2 bases and at J to 4 bases, leaving 3 bases not matched to a gene. Germline CDR1 MNHEY, CDR2 SVGAGI. The CDR3 runs to 14 residues. This CDR3 is CASSYGQGFYGYTF. The CDR3 region has the DNA TGTGCCAGCAGTTACGGACAGGGCTTCTATGGCTACACCTTC.

The rearrangement uses TRBV27 and TRBJ2-7; 8 nucleotides agree with TRBD1. This CDR3 comprises 12 residues. Germline V CDR1 and CDR2: MNHEY, SMNVEV (reference sequence). V lost 8 bases, J lost 0 bases, and 0 bases stayed unmatched. The chain's CDR3 is CASGQGSYEQYF. The CDR3 DNA reads as TGTGCCAGCGGACAGGGCTCCTACGAGCAGTACTTC.

The chain links TRBV6-5 to TRBJ2-7; maybe TRBD2 (6 bases). The germline gives CDR1 MNHEY, CDR2 SVGAGI. V shed 11 bases and J shed 4 bases, with 12 bases lying between them. CDR3 length: 11 residues. In nucleotides, the CDR3 is TGTGCCTCCGGAGGGGTATACGAGCAGTACTTC. This gives the protein CASGGVYEQYF.

The chain employs TRBV7-6 and TRBJ2-7; D gene ambiguous. Germline values: CDR1 SGHVS, CDR2 FNYEAQ. Trimming left V 1 base short and J 1 base short, with 11 bases between. The CDR3 runs 15 residues. CDR3 nucleotides: TGTGCCAGCAGCTTAGGAAGTGGGCAGTCCTACGAGCAGTACTTC. This encodes CASSLGSGQSYEQYF.

J is TRBJ1-2 and V is TRBV29-1; 7 nucleotides align to TRBD1. Germline assignment: CDR1 SQVTM and CDR2 ANQGSEA. With V trimmed by 8 bases and J by 8 bases, 14 bases remained unmatched. The CDR3 length is 13 residues. CDR3 residues: CSYAQGELGGYTF. DNA of the CDR3: TGCAGCTACGCCCAGGGGGAATTGGGAGGCTACACCTTC.

The rearrangement links TRBV12-5 to TRBJ2-3; 8 bases align to TRBD1. V lost 5 bases to trimming and J lost 5 bases; unmatched junction nucleotides: 6. This CDR3 is 14 amino acids long. The germline V gene encodes CDR1 LGHNT and CDR2 FRNRAP. CDR3 region: CASGPDRGVDTQYF. The DNA of the CDR3 is TGTGCTAGTGGTCCTGACAGGGGTGTAGATACGCAGTATTTT.

This chain's CDR3 is CASSLAGTPNYGYTF. The CDR3 region has the DNA TGCGCCAGCAGCTTGGCCGGGACACCAAACTATGGCTACACCTTC. V gene TRBV5-1 combines with J gene TRBJ1-2; D might be TRBD1 (6 bases). The V gene's germline CDR1 is SGHRS and CDR2 YFSETQ. V was clipped by 0 bases and J by 2 bases, with 11 bases between them. This CDR3 is built from 15 residues.

V usage is TRBV11-2 and J usage is TRBJ2-7, with 8 bases aligning to TRBD2. Germline CDR1 is SGHAT and CDR2 is FQNNGV. The CDR3 extends over 13 amino acids. With 3 bases clipped from V and 6 bases from J, the junction kept 4 bases outside the gene matches. CDR3 nucleotide sequence: TGTGCCAGCAGCTTGACGGGGGGGATCGAGCAGTACTTC. Its translation is CASSLTGGIEQYF.

V is TRBV6-5 and J is TRBJ2-5; 9 bases agree with TRBD1. The J call is uncertain, as TRBJ2-7 better fits the DNA end. The V gene's germline CDR1 is MNHEY and CDR2 SVGAGI. The CDR3 covers 15 residues. CDR3 DNA: TGTGCCAGCAGACGTCCGGGACAGGGCAAATACGAGCAGTACTTC. Translation: CASRRPGQGKYEQYF.

The chain combines TRBV7-8 with TRBJ1-2, with D maybe TRBD1 (5 bases). CDR1 SGHVS and CDR2 FQNEAQ come from the germline V gene. V lost 5 bases and J 7 bases, leaving 17 bases between the germline ends. The CDR3 spans 14 residues. CDR3 protein: CASSPLPQGAGYTF. CDR3 in DNA: TGTGCCAGCAGCCCCCTACCTCAGGGTGCTGGCTACACCTTC.

This rearrangement joins TRBV2 to TRBJ2-1; 9 bases agree with TRBD2. CDR1 SNHLY and CDR2 FYNNEI come from the germline V gene. The CDR3 loop spans 16 amino acids. V dropped 7 bases and J dropped 7; count of bases not matched to a gene: 14. The CDR3, as DNA: TGTGCCAGCATTTCCGTTAGCGGGGGTCCCTTGAATGAGCAGTTCTTC. It is translated as CASISVSGGPLNEQFF.

The chain joins TRBV9 to TRBJ1-6; a possible D gene is TRBD1 (5 bases). CDR1 and CDR2 from the germline V gene are SGDLS and YYNGEE. V was pared by 3 bases and J by 0 bases, with 13 bases between. CDR3 length: 17 residues. This chain's CDR3 is CASSALDSDSYNSPLHF. As DNA, the CDR3 is TGTGCCAGCAGCGCGCTCGACAGTGACTCCTATAATTCACCCCTCCACTTT.

This chain uses TRBV7-9 with TRBJ1-1, with a weak D call TRBD1 (5 bases). Germline loops: CDR1 SEHNR, CDR2 FQNEAQ (reference sequence). Trimming took 4 bases from V and 8 from J, leaving 11 bases between them. CDR3 length equals 12 residues. This chain's CDR3 is CASSSGRVEAFF. The DNA for the CDR3 is TGTGCCAGCAGCTCGGGCAGGGTCGAAGCTTTCTTT.

V gene TRBV29-1 combines with J gene TRBJ1-2; TRBD1 matches 10 bases. The length of the CDR3 is 13 residues. J lost 4 bases, V lost 5 bases, and 4 bases had no gene match. Germline lookup yields CDR1 SQVTM and CDR2 ANQGSEA. CDR3 bases: TGCAGCGTTAAAGGACAGGGGGGCTATGGCTACACCTTC. Translation gives CSVKGQGGYGYTF.

V usage is TRBV2 and J usage is TRBJ2-7, with TRBD2 as a possible D gene (6 bases). Germline V gives CDR1 SNHLY, CDR2 FYNNEI. V was shortened by 1 base and J by 3 bases, with 10 bases between the two germline ends. The CDR3 consists of 14 residues. CDR3 sequence: CASSEGLDYYEQYF. The CDR3 DNA reads as TGTGCCAGCAGTGAAGGATTGGACTACTACGAGCAGTACTTC.

This chain links TRBV2 with TRBJ1-1, with D tentatively TRBD1 (5 bases). Trimming removed 5 bases at V and 3 bases at J, with 10 bases between. This CDR3 has 13 residues. Germline CDR1 SNHLY, CDR2 FYNNEI. For the CDR3, the DNA is TGTGCCAGCAGTAGGGGTATTTACACTGAAGCTTTCTTT. Encoded protein: CASSRGIYTEAFF.

The V and J genes are TRBV12-5 and TRBJ2-5, with 7 bases lining up with TRBD1. With 7 bases clipped from V and 5 bases from J, the junction kept 13 bases outside the gene matches. The length of the CDR3 is 15 residues. From germline, CDR1 is LGHNT and CDR2 FRNRAP. For the CDR3, the DNA is TGTGCTAGTGTCTATGACAGGGTTGTCGGGGAGACCCAGTACTTC. This encodes CASVYDRVVGETQYF.

The V gene is TRBV7-2, the J gene TRBJ2-7; 7 positions match TRBD2. V lost 6 bases, J lost 3 bases, and 8 bases stayed unmatched. CDR1 is SGHTA, CDR2 FQGNSA, per germline. This CDR3 contains 14 residues. The CDR3 spells CASSDPGGHYEQYF. The CDR3 coding sequence is TGTGCCAGCAGTGACCCGGGAGGCCACTACGAGCAGTACTTC.

V gene TRBV7-3 combines with J gene TRBJ2-5, with a weak D call TRBD2 (6 bases). This CDR3 contains 13 residues. V was cut by 5 bases and J by 4 bases, with 11 bases left in between. Germline loops: CDR1 SGHTA, CDR2 FQGTGA. CDR3: CASSSRRAETQYF. The CDR3 bases are TGTGCCAGCAGCAGCAGGAGGGCAGAGACCCAGTACTTC.

This chain uses TRBV11-2 with TRBJ2-7, with TRBD1 matching 11 bases. Germline CDR1 reads SGHAT; CDR2 reads FQNNGV. Unmatched junction bases numbered 10, after V lost 7 bases and J lost 2 bases. The CDR3 has 16 residues. The CDR3 DNA reads as TGTGCCAGCATCCAGGGCCGGGGACAGGGGGCCTACGAGCAGTACTTC. It specifies CASIQGRGQGAYEQYF.

This clone appeared a few times. V and J are TRBV2 and TRBJ2-2; D perhaps matches TRBD2 (6 bases). The CDR3 extends over 16 amino acids. Trimming cost V 0 bases and J 2 bases, with 10 bases left between them. Germline CDR1 SNHLY, CDR2 FYNNEI. The CDR3, as DNA: TGTGCCAGCAGTGAAGCGAATAGCGGTAACACCGGGGAGCTGTTTTTT. This encodes CASSEANSGNTGELFF.

The chain recombines TRBV5-6 with TRBJ1-3; no clear D. Trimming shortened V by 1 base and J by 3 bases, and 8 bases separated the two germline ends. Germline loops: CDR1 SGHDT, CDR2 YYEEEE. The CDR3 consists of 14 residues. The CDR3 DNA reads as TGTGCCAGCAGCTTGTCTAGGATTGGAAACACCATATATTTT. Translation gives CASSLSRIGNTIYF.

The genes are TRBV28 and TRBJ2-5; the D gene is possibly TRBD2 (6 bases). Trimming left V 0 bases short and J 7 bases short, with 15 bases between. From germline, CDR1 is MDHEN and CDR2 SYDVKM. The CDR3 runs 15 residues. The chain's CDR3 is CASSLWTWGETTQYF. In DNA, the CDR3 is TGTGCCAGCAGTTTATGGACATGGGGGGAGACGACCCAGTACTTC.

V usage is TRBV5-6 and J usage is TRBJ1-1; D remains unclear. V lost 0 bases and J 6 bases, leaving 6 bases between the germline ends. Germline V CDR1 and CDR2: SGHDT, YYEEEE. This CDR3 is 12 amino acids long. Here the CDR3 DNA reads TGTGCCAGCAGCTTGGACAGCTCTGAAGCTTTCTTT. Its protein product is CASSLDSSEAFF.

This clone was picked up a small number of times. CDR3 nucleotide sequence: TGTGCCAGCTCATTGGGACTAGCGGAATCCAACACCGGGGAGCTGTTTTTT. It specifies CASSLGLAESNTGELFF. The rearrangement links TRBV18 to TRBJ2-2; 11 bases map to TRBD2. Germline CDR1 is KGHSH and CDR2 is LQKENI. Germline trimming cut 5 bases from V and 2 bases from J; bases unmatched to any gene: 7. The CDR3 loop spans 17 amino acids.

The chain combines TRBV7-8 with TRBJ2-1; D may be TRBD1 (6 bases). The ends were cut back, 0 bases at V and 12 bases at J, with 12 bases in the middle. The germline V gene has CDR1 SGHVS and CDR2 FQNEAQ. The CDR3 is 13 residues long. CDR3 sequence reads: CASSLAPRRGQFF. As DNA, the CDR3 is TGTGCCAGCAGCTTAGCCCCCCGCAGGGGGCAGTTCTTC.